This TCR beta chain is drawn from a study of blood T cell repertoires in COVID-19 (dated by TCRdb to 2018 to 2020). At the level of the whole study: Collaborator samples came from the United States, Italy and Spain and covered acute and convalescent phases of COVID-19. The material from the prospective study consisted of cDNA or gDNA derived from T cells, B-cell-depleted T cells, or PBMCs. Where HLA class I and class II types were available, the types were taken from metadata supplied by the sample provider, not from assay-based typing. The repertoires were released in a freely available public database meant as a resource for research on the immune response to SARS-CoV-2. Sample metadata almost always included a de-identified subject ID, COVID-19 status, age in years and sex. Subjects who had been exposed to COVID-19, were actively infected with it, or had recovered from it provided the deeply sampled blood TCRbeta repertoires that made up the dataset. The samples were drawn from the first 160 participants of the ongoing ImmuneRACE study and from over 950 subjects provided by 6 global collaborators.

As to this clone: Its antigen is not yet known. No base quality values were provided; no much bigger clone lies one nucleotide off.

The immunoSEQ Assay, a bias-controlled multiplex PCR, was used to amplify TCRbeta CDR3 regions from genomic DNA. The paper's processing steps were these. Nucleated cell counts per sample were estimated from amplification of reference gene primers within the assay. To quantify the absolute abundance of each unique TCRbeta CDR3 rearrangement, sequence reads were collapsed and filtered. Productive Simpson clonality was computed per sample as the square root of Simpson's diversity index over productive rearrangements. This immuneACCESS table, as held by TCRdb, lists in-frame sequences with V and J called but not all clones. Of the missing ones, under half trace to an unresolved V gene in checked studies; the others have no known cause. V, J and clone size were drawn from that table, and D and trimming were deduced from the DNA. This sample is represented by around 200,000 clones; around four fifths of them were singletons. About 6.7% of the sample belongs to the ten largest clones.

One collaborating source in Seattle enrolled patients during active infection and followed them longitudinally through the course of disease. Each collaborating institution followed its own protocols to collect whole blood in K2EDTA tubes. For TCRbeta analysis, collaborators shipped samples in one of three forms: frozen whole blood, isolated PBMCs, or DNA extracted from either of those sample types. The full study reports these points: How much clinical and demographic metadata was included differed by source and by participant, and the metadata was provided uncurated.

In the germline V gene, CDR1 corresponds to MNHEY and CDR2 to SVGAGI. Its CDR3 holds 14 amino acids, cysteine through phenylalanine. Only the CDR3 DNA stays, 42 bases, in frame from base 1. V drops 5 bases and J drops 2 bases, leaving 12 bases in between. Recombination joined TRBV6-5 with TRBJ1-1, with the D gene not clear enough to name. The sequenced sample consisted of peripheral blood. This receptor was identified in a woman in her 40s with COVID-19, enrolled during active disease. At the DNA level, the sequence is TGTGCCAGCAGTCAGGACTGGGGTAACACTGAAGCTTTCTTT. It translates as CASSQDWGNTEAFF.